The 27 T cell receptor beta chains below come from one sample, sequenced in a study of blood T cell repertoires in COVID-19. Clones were sequenced by immunoSEQ multiplex PCR, and TCRdb holds only the in-frame ones, with some missing. In the table there are 100,000 to 150,000 clones, approximately 88% of which are singletons. Sequencing was done on a sample of peripheral blood. The receptors were sampled from a man in his fifties or sixties with acute or convalescent COVID-19.

The chain combines TRBV7-8 with TRBJ1-6, with a tentative D call TRBD1 (6 bases). The CDR3 runs to 15 residues. The germline V gene has CDR1 SGHVS and CDR2 FQNEAQ. V lost 0 bases and J lost 8, with 11 bases in between. This CDR3 is CASSLADRRYSPLHF. As DNA, the CDR3 is TGTGCCAGCAGCTTAGCCGACAGGAGATATTCACCCCTCCACTTT.

The chain is built from TRBV6-5 and TRBJ2-7, with D possibly being TRBD2 (5 bases). Germline V lookup: CDR1 MNHEY, CDR2 SVGAGI. The CDR3 has 12 amino acids. The ends were cut back, 6 bases at V and 9 bases at J, with 15 bases in the middle. The CDR3 here is CASRDSSPRQYF. Here the CDR3 DNA reads TGTGCCAGCAGGGACTCATCCCCACGGCAGTACTTC.

This clone was detected a few times. The chain links TRBV18 to TRBJ2-1, with TRBD2 matching 7 bases. The CDR3 loop spans 16 amino acids. CDR1 KGHSH and CDR2 LQKENI come from the germline V gene. With 5 bases clipped from V and 7 bases from J, the junction kept 14 bases outside the gene matches. CDR3 sequence: CASSSVGTAGGNEQFF. CDR3 bases: TGTGCCAGCTCAAGCGTGGGAACCGCCGGGGGGAATGAGCAGTTCTTC.

The V gene is TRBV19, the J gene TRBJ1-1; 9 bases are shared with TRBD1. Germline assignment: CDR1 LNHDA and CDR2 SQIVND (reference sequence). The CDR3 consists of 15 residues. Germline trimming cut 6 bases from V and 0 bases from J; bases unmatched to any gene: 5. The CDR3 reads CASSLQGALNTEAFF. CDR3 DNA: TGTGCCAGTAGCTTACAGGGGGCCCTGAACACTGAAGCTTTCTTT.

V and J are TRBV5-1 and TRBJ2-5; no definite D call. The CDR3 sequence is 15 residues long. V lost 3 bases and J 0 bases, leaving 12 bases between the germline ends. CDR1 and CDR2 (germline): SGHRS, YFSETQ. The CDR3 region has the DNA TGCGCCAGCAGCTCCCTGACGGGTGACCAAGAGACCCAGTACTTC. Translating it yields CASSSLTGDQETQYF.

The chain employs TRBV7-9 and TRBJ1-1; no clear D. Trimming left V 4 bases short and J 5 bases short, with 11 bases between. Germline values: CDR1 SEHNR, CDR2 FQNEAQ (reference sequence). CDR3 size: 13 residues. In nucleotides, the CDR3 is TGTGCCAGCAGCTCCGAGGGTGGGACTGAAGCTTTCTTT. Protein product: CASSSEGGTEAFF.

The gene calls are TRBV18 and TRBJ1-4, with unresolved D. Per germline, CDR1 KGHSH and CDR2 LQKENI. Trimming stripped 3 bases from V and 8 bases from J, with 16 bases between. CDR3 length: 15 residues. The CDR3 spells CASSPDRGREEKLFF. The CDR3 DNA reads as TGTGCCAGCTCACCCGACCGGGGTCGTGAGGAAAAACTGTTTTTT.

The chain joins TRBV6-6 to TRBJ1-3; TRBD1 agrees at 9 bases. In germline, CDR1 is MNHNY, CDR2 SVGAGI (reference sequence). V was pared by 8 bases and J by 6 bases, with 8 bases of the junction left unmatched. This CDR3 is 14 amino acids long. The CDR3 DNA follows: TGTGCCAGCTTGAGGGGACAGGGTAAAAACACCATATATTTT. This gives the protein CASLRGQGKNTIYF.

This sequence joins TRBV7-3 and TRBJ2-3, with D unresolved. CDR1 and CDR2 (germline): SGHTA, FQGTGA. This CDR3 contains 15 residues. Deletions cut 3 bases from V and 4 bases from J, with 14 bases between. The chain's CDR3 is CASSFGPTRADTQYF. The CDR3 nucleotides are TGTGCCAGCAGCTTCGGTCCCACACGGGCAGATACGCAGTATTTT.

The chain joins TRBV3-1 (or the pseudogene TRBV3-2) to TRBJ1-2, with TRBD1 identical over 9 bases. Per germline, CDR1 LGHDT and CDR2 YNNKEL (reference sequence). V lost 3 bases to trimming and J lost 4 bases; unmatched junction nucleotides: 0. The CDR3 spans 13 residues. CDR3 sequence: CASSQGQGYGYTF. Written as DNA, the CDR3 is TGTGCCAGCAGCCAGGGACAGGGCTATGGCTACACCTTC.

The chain joins TRBV28 to TRBJ1-4, with 8 bases lining up with TRBD1. The CDR3 totals 15 residues. The ends lost 5 bases at V and 8 bases at J; junction bases unmatched: 10. Germline V gene lookup returns CDR1 MDHEN and CDR2 SYDVKM. CDR3: CASSVTRGPSEKLFF. The CDR3 DNA sequence: TGTGCCAGCAGTGTGACCAGGGGGCCCAGCGAAAAACTGTTTTTT.

The chain links TRBV6-5 to TRBJ1-1, with TRBD1 as a possible D gene (6 bases). Germline V lookup: CDR1 MNHEY, CDR2 SVGAGI. This CDR3 has 13 residues. The ends were cut back, 5 bases at V and 6 bases at J, with 13 bases in the middle. Here the CDR3 reads CASSRQASAEAFF. The CDR3 nucleotides are TGTGCCAGCAGTCGACAGGCGAGCGCTGAAGCTTTCTTT.

This clone appeared a single time. The CDR3 loop reads CAWDRAATEAFF. The CDR3 nucleotides read TGTGCCTGGGACAGGGCAGCCACTGAAGCTTTCTTT. The V call is TRBV30, the J call TRBJ1-1, with 7 bases matching TRBD1. The ends lost 5 bases at V and 4 bases at J; junction bases unmatched: 4. There are 12 residues in the CDR3. Germline values: CDR1 GTSNPN, CDR2 SVGIG (reference sequence).

The chain has TRBV27 and TRBJ1-1, with D perhaps matching TRBD1 (5 bases). The V end lost 4 bases, the J end lost 1 base, and 7 bases lay between the germline ends. Per germline, CDR1 MNHEY and CDR2 SMNVEV (reference sequence). The CDR3 has 13 amino acids. CDR3 coding DNA: TGTGCCAGCAGTTCGGGGGGGAACACTGAAGCTTTCTTT. It specifies CASSSGGNTEAFF.

The table lists this clone with a count of one. V is TRBV11-2 and J is TRBJ2-1, with a weak D call TRBD1 (5 bases). The CDR3 extends over 16 amino acids. Trimming took 1 base from V and 0 from J, leaving 10 bases between them. Germline values: CDR1 SGHAT, CDR2 FQNNGV. Here the CDR3 DNA reads TGTGCCAGCAGCTTAGTCAGTAGGGGCTCCTACAATGAGCAGTTCTTC. It translates to CASSLVSRGSYNEQFF.

The table lists this clone with a count of one. The V call is TRBV15, the J call TRBJ2-7, with TRBD2 matching over 7 bases. The CDR3 is 16 amino acids. Germline V gene lookup returns CDR1 LNHNV and CDR2 YYDKDF (reference sequence). Losses at the gene ends were 0 bases for V and 4 bases for J; bases not matched to a gene: 9. CDR3 residues: CATSRDVTGGIYEQYF. CDR3 bases: TGTGCCACCAGCAGAGATGTAACCGGGGGGATTTACGAGCAGTACTTC.

The V gene is TRBV30, the J gene TRBJ2-3, with TRBD1 matching over 8 bases. With V trimmed by 3 bases and J by 3 bases, 2 bases remained unmatched. The CDR3 extends over 13 amino acids. Germline CDR1 is GTSNPN and CDR2 is SVGIG (reference sequence). The CDR3 is CAWRDRATDTQYF. The CDR3, as DNA: TGTGCCTGGAGGGACAGGGCGACAGATACGCAGTATTTT.

CDR3 coding DNA: TGTGCCAGCAGCCTTAGCGGGGGGACCCAAACCGGGGAGCTGTTTTTT. The encoded protein is CASSLSGGTQTGELFF. This chain uses TRBV7-3 with TRBJ2-2; 10 nucleotides align to TRBD2. Germline CDR1 reads SGHTA; CDR2 reads FQGTGA. The CDR3 runs to 16 residues. V gave up 5 bases and J gave up 5 bases; unmatched junction bases: 8.

The V call is TRBV12-3 or TRBV12-4, the J call TRBJ2-1; D is undetermined. Trimming removed 5 bases from V and 8 bases from J, with 10 bases in between. This CDR3 contains 12 residues. The CDR3 spells CASSVLMYEQFF. CDR3 coding DNA: TGTGCCAGCAGTGTCCTTATGTATGAGCAGTTCTTC.

The chain couples TRBV10-3 to TRBJ2-3; D might be TRBD2 (6 bases). With 6 bases removed from V and 0 bases from J, the gap between germline ends came to 13 bases. CDR3 length: 15 residues. The germline V gene encodes CDR1 ENHRY and CDR2 SYGVKD. The CDR3 reads CAISGSGASTDTQYF. CDR3 DNA sequence: TGTGCCATCAGCGGTAGCGGAGCTAGCACAGATACGCAGTATTTT.

The chain has TRBV9 and TRBJ1-2, with D hard to call. Germline CDR1 reads SGDLS; CDR2 reads YYNGEE. This CDR3 comprises 13 residues. V dropped 4 bases and J dropped 6 bases, with 13 bases sitting between them. For the CDR3, the DNA is TGTGCCAGCAGCCTCGGCAGGTTTGATGGCTACACCTTC. The encoded protein is CASSLGRFDGYTF.

This chain links TRBV6-6 with TRBJ2-3; weak D call: TRBD1 (5 bases). Between the trimmed V and J ends, which lost 8 bases and 1 base, there was a span of 13 bases. This CDR3 has 14 residues. CDR1 is MNHNY, CDR2 SVGAGI, per germline (reference sequence). The CDR3 is CASSRVSGTDTQYF. CDR3 in DNA: TGTGCCAGCTCCAGGGTGAGTGGCACAGATACGCAGTATTTT.

There are a few counts of this clone. The J gene is TRBJ1-2, the V gene TRBV3-1 (or the pseudogene TRBV3-2), with no clear D. From germline, CDR1 is LGHDT and CDR2 YNNKEL (reference sequence). Trimming left V 8 bases short and J 6 bases short, with 16 bases between. The CDR3 runs to 13 residues. CDR3 bases: TGTGCCAGCTATGCCTTCGGTCATAATGGCTACACCTTC. This sequence encodes CASYAFGHNGYTF.

The chain carries TRBV18 and TRBJ2-2; TRBD2 agrees at 11 bases. With V trimmed by 3 bases and J by 7 bases, 4 bases remained unmatched. Looked up from germline, CDR1 is KGHSH and CDR2 is LQKENI. The CDR3 runs 15 residues. CDR3 nucleotides: TGTGCCAGCTCACCGACTAGCGGGACGATCGGGGAGCTGTTTTTT. Amino acid sequence: CASSPTSGTIGELFF.

The gene calls are TRBV5-1 and TRBJ1-1; 9 nucleotides line up with TRBD1. After removal of 4 bases from V and 0 bases from J, the junction contained 13 bases not matched to a gene. This CDR3 comprises 18 residues. Germline CDR1 reads SGHRS; CDR2 reads YFSETQ. The CDR3 reads CASSHSQGAGEMNTEAFF. The DNA of the CDR3 is TGCGCCAGCAGCCATTCACAGGGGGCCGGGGAGATGAACACTGAAGCTTTCTTT.

The DNA for the CDR3 is TGTGCCAGCGGTACTAGCGGTTCGACCTACGAGCAGTACTTC. Protein: CASGTSGSTYEQYF. The V call is TRBV28, the J call TRBJ2-7; 8 nucleotides align to TRBD2. The CDR3 loop spans 14 amino acids. J was trimmed by 2 bases and V by 8 bases; bases with no gene match: 8. The germline gives CDR1 MDHEN, CDR2 SYDVKM.

The V call is TRBV29-1, the J call TRBJ2-7; D not certain. Trimming stripped 5 bases from V and 7 bases from J, with 12 bases between. Germline-derived CDR1 and CDR2 are SQVTM and ANQGSEA. The CDR3 extends over 11 amino acids. DNA of the CDR3: TGCAGCGTTACCCTATACGGGGAGCAGTACTTC. This gives the protein CSVTLYGEQYF.